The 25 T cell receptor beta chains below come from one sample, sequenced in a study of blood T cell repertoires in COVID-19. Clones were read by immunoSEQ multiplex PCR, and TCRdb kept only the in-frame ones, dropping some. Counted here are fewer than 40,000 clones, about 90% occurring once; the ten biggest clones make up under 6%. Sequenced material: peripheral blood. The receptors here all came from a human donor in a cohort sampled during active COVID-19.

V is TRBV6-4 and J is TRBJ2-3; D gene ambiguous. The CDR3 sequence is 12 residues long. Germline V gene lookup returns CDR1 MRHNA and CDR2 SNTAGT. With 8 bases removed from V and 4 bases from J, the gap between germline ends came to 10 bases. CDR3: CASAANADTQYF. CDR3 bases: TGTGCCAGCGCTGCGAACGCAGATACGCAGTATTTT.

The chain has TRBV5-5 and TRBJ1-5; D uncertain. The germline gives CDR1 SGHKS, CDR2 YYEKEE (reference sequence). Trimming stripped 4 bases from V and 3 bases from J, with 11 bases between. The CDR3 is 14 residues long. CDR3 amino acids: CASSVGLINQPQHF. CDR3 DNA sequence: TGTGCCAGCAGCGTAGGACTGATCAATCAGCCCCAGCATTTT.

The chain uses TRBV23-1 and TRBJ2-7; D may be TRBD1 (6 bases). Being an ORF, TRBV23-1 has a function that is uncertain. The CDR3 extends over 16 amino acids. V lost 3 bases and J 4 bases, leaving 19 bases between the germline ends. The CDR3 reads CASSHRMGAANYEQYV. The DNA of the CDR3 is TGCGCCAGCAGTCACCGAATGGGGGCGGCAAATTACGAGCAGTACGTC.

The CDR3, as DNA: TGTGCCAGCTATCAGGGGATGAGCCAGCCCCAGCATTTT. Its translation is CASYQGMSQPQHF. The chain joins TRBV6-5 to TRBJ1-5, with D tentatively TRBD1 (6 bases). Trimming left V 8 bases short and J 7 bases short, with 15 bases between. The germline gives CDR1 MNHEY, CDR2 SVGAGI. This CDR3 region has 13 residues.

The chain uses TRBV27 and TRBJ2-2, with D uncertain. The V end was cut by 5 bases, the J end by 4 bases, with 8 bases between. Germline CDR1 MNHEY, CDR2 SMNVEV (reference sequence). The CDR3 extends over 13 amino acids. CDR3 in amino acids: CASSTLPTGELFF. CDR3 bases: TGTGCCAGCAGTACCCTACCCACCGGGGAGCTGTTTTTT.

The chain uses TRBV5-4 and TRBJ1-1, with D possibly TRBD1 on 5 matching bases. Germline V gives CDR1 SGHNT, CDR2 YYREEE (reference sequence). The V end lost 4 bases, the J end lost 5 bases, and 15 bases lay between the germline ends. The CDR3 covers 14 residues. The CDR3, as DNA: TGTGCCAGCAGCCGGGACTGGCAGGTGACTGAAGCTTTCTTT. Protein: CASSRDWQVTEAFF. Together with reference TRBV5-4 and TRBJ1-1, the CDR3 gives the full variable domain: ETGVTQSPTHLIKTRGQQVTLRCSSQSGHNTVSWYQQALGQGPQFIFQYYREEENGRGNFPPRFSGLQFPNYSSELNVNALELDDSALYLCASSRDWQVTEAFFGQGTRLTVV.

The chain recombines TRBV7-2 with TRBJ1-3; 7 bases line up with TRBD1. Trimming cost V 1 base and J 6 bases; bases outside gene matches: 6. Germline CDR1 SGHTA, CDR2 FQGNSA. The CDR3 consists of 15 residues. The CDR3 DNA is TGTGCCAGCAGCTTAGTGACAGGGCCATCAAACACCATATATTTT. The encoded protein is CASSLVTGPSNTIYF. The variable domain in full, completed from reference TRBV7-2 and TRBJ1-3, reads GAGVSQSPSNKVTEKGKDVELRCDPISGHTALYWYRQSLGQGLEFLIYFQGNSAPDKSGLPSDRFSAERTGGSVSTLTIQRTQQEDSAVYLCASSLVTGPSNTIYFGEGSWLTVV.

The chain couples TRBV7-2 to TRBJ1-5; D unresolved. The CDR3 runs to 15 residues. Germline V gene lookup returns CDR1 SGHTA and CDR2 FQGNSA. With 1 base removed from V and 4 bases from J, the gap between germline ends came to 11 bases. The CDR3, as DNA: TGTGCCAGCAGCTTAGTACCTGAAACTAATCAGCCCCAGCATTTT. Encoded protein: CASSLVPETNQPQHF.

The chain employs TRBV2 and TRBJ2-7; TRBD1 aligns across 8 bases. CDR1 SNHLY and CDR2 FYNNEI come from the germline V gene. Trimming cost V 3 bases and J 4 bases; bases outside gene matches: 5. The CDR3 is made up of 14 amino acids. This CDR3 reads CASSEDRVGYEQYV. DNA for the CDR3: TGTGCCAGCAGTGAGGACAGGGTTGGGTACGAGCAGTACGTC.

The CDR3 region has the DNA TGCAGCGTTGAGGAGGGGAACACTGAAGCTTTCTTT. Its translation: CSVEEGNTEAFF. The rearrangement uses TRBV29-1 and TRBJ1-1; no clear D. This CDR3 comprises 12 residues. Germline CDR1 is SQVTM and CDR2 is ANQGSEA. Between the trimmed V and J ends, which lost 3 bases and 1 base, there was a span of 6 bases.

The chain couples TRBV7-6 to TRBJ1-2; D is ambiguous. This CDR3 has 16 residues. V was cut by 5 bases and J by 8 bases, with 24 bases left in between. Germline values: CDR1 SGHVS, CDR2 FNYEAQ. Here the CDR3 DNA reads TGTGCCAGCAGCCCGTCCGGGGAGGCTTCGAGTCGGGGCTACACCTTC. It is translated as CASSPSGEASSRGYTF.

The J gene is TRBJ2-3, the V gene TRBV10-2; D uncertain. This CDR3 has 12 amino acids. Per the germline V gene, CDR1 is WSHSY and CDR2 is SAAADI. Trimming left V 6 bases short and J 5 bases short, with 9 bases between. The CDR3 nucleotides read TGCGCCAGCAGCGACTTACTAGATACGCAGTATTTT. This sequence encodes CASSDLLDTQYF.

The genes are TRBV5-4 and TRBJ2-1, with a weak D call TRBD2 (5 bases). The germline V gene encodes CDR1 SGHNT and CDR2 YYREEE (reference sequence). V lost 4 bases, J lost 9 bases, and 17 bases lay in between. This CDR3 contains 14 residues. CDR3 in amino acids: CASSGDGDWGEQFF. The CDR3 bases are TGTGCCAGCAGCGGAGACGGGGATTGGGGTGAGCAGTTCTTC.

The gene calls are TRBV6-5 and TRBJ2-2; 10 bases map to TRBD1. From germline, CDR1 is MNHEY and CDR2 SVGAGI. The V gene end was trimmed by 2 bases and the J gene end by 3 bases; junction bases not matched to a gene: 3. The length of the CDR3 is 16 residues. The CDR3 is CASSYGTGAHTGELFF. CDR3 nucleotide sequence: TGTGCCAGCAGTTACGGGACAGGGGCGCACACCGGGGAGCTGTTTTTT.

In DNA form, the CDR3 reads TGTGCCAGCAGCTCAGGACAGCTCTATAATTCACCCCTCCACTTT. As protein: CASSSGQLYNSPLHF. This chain uses TRBV11-2 with TRBJ1-6, with D perhaps matching TRBD1 (6 bases). Germline lookup yields CDR1 SGHAT and CDR2 FQNNGV. Trimming cost V 4 bases and J 3 bases, with 10 bases left between them. The CDR3 sequence is 15 residues long.

This CDR3 is CASSFHARDRNTGELFF. As DNA, the CDR3 is TGCGCCAGCAGTTTCCACGCCCGGGACAGGAACACCGGGGAGCTGTTTTTT. The V call is TRBV5-1, the J call TRBJ2-2; 7 bases map to TRBD1. Germline lookup yields CDR1 SGHRS and CDR2 YFSETQ. With 5 bases clipped from V and 1 base from J, the junction kept 11 bases outside the gene matches. The CDR3 loop spans 17 amino acids.

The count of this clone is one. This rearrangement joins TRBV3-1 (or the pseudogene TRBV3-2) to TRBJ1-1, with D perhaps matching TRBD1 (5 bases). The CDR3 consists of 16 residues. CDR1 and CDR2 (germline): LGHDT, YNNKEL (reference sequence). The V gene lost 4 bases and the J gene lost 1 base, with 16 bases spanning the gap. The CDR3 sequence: CASSLHGAGSNTEAFF. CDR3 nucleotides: TGTGCCAGCAGCCTACATGGGGCAGGGTCGAACACTGAAGCTTTCTTT.

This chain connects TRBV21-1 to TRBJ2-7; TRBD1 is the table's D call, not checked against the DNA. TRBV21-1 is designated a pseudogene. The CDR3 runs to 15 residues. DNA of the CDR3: TGTGCCAGCAGCTCTTCCGGGACAGAAAGTTACGAGCAGTACGTC. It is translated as CASSSSGTESYEQYV.

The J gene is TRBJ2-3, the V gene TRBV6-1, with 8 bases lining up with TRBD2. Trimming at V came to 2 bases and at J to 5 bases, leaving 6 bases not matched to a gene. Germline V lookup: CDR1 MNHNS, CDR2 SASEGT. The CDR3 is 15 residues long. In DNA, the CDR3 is TGTGCCAGCAGTGAACTCGGGGGGGCAGGAGATACGCAGTATTTT. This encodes CASSELGGAGDTQYF.

The CDR3, as DNA: TGTGCCAGCAGCTCCAGGCGGGGTGCAGATACGCAGTATTTT. Protein product: CASSSRRGADTQYF. This chain connects TRBV7-2 to TRBJ2-3; D is perhaps TRBD2 (6 bases). This CDR3 is 14 amino acids long. The germline gives CDR1 SGHTA, CDR2 FQGNSA. Trimming took off 4 bases at V and 4 bases at J, with 12 bases between the two ends.

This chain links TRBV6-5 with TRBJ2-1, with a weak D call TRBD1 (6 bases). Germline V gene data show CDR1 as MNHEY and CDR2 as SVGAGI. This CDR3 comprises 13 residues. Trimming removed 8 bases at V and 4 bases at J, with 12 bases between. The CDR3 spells CASGGPKYNEQFF. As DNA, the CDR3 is TGTGCCAGCGGGGGCCCCAAATACAATGAGCAGTTCTTC.

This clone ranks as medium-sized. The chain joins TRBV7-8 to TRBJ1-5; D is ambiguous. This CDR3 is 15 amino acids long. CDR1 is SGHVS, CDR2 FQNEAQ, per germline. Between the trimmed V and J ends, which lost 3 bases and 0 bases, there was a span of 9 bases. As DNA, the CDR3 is TGTGCCAGCAGCTTCCAAAAATCTAGCAATCAGCCCCAGCATTTT. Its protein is CASSFQKSSNQPQHF.

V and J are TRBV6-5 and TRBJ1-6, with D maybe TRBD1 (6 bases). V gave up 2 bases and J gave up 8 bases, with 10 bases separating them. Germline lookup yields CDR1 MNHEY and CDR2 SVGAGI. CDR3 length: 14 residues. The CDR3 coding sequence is TGTGCCAGCAGTTACCGTCAGGGGCATTCACCCCTCCACTTT. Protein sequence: CASSYRQGHSPLHF.

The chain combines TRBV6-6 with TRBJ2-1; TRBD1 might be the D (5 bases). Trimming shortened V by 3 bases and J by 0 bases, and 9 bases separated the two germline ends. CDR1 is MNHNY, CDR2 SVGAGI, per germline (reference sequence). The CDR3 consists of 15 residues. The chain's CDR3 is CASSYRGSSYNEQFF. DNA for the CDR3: TGTGCCAGCAGTTATAGGGGAAGCTCCTACAATGAGCAGTTCTTC.

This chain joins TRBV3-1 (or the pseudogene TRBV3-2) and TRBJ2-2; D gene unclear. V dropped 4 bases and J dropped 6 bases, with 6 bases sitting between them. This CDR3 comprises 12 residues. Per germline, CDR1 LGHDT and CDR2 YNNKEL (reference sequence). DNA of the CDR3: TGTGCCAGCAGCCCACGGGCCGGGGAGCTGTTTTTT. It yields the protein CASSPRAGELFF.